This TCR beta chain stems from a study of blood T cell repertoires in COVID-19. Across the study: The cDNA or gDNA used as material had been derived from T cells, B-cell-depleted T cells, or PBMCs.

Participant age was roughly 18 to 95 years, and participants resided in approximately 25 US areas. Two consecutive negative NP/OP PCR tests, clearance, or resolved symptoms defined Cohort 3 recovery. This clone appeared once. This table comes from immunoSEQ multiplex PCR, and its TCRdb copy is limited to in-frame clones, with some not included. The sample records approximately 480,000 clones, about nine tenths being singletons. The CDR3 totals 15 residues. CDR1 is SGHNT and CDR2 is YYREEE in the germline V gene (reference sequence). The ends were cut back, 4 bases at V and 8 bases at J, with 18 bases in the middle.

This sequence was found in a woman aged 18-35 years who had recovered from COVID-19. Sequenced: PBMCs or T cells enriched from blood (not recorded which). The genes are TRBV5-4 and TRBJ1-4, with D perhaps matching TRBD1 (6 bases). The CDR3 bases are TGTGCCAGCAGCCGGTCGGGGGGCGGAAGAGAAAAACTGTTTTTT. The encoded protein is CASSRSGGGREKLFF.